This T cell receptor beta chain was recorded in a study of blood T cell repertoires in COVID-19. Study summary: COVID-19 samples, acute and convalescent, were from the United States, Italy and Spain. In each case, the material was cDNA or gDNA derived from T cells, B-cell-depleted T cells, or PBMCs.

In Seattle, patients joined the study during active infection and were tracked longitudinally. The CDR3 extends over 15 amino acids. V was pared by 4 bases and J by 0 bases, with 4 bases of the junction left unmatched. In germline, CDR1 is LGHNA, CDR2 YSLEER. In the original processing: For nucleated cells, counts were estimated from reference gene primer amplification. Repertoires were generated with immunoSEQ multiplex PCR, while TCRdb's copy carries only in-frame clones and drops some. V and J calls plus clone size are reproduced from that table; the DNA served to infer D and trimming. The table has 250,000 to 350,000 clones, about 88% seen once.

Sample: peripheral blood. The genes are TRBV4-3 and TRBJ1-2; 8 bases agree with TRBD1. This sequence originates from a woman in her 70s with COVID-19, enrolled during active disease. CDR3 sequence reads: CASSLGQGANYGYTF. The CDR3 DNA sequence: TGCGCCAGCAGCCTCGGACAGGGAGCTAACTATGGCTACACCTTC.